Shown below are 23 T cell receptor beta chains from a single sample sequenced in a study of OX40 agonist ivuxolimab in advanced cancers. Data came from immunoSEQ multiplex PCR; TCRdb stores just in-frame clones and leaves some out. This table holds 70,000 or so clones, nearly 85% found once. The sequences come from CD4+ or CD8+ T cells sorted from blood, collected in a trial of the OX40 agonist ivuxolimab. Every receptor here comes from an adult with an advanced solid tumor such as melanoma, head and neck, liver or kidney cancer.

V and J are TRBV4-2 and TRBJ1-2; TRBD1 might be the D (5 bases). The CDR3 is 17 residues long. Trimming removed 1 base at V and 0 bases at J, with 15 bases between. Germline V gives CDR1 LGHNA, CDR2 YNFKEQ. CDR3 sequence (DNA): TGTGCCAGCAGCCAAGTAGGGCAGGGACCAGCTAACTATGGCTACACCTTC. Residues: CASSQVGQGPANYGYTF.

This clone has a handful of counts. The CDR3 sequence: CASSKQTIYEQYF. The CDR3 DNA is TGTGCCAGCAGCAAACAGACCATATACGAGCAGTACTTC. The chain links TRBV21-1 to TRBJ2-7. TRBV21-1 is a pseudogene. The CDR3 contains 13 residues.

The rearrangement links TRBV20-1 to TRBJ1-2; D remains unclear. Germline-derived CDR1 and CDR2 are DFQATT and SNEGSKA (reference sequence). The CDR3 sequence is 11 residues long. V lost 3 bases, J lost 8 bases, and 10 bases lay in between. The CDR3 spells CSASTGHGYTF. For the CDR3, the DNA is TGCAGTGCTAGTACCGGGCACGGCTACACCTTC.

The chain links TRBV5-1 to TRBJ2-7; 7 bases fit TRBD1. The CDR3 sequence is 13 residues long. Germline-derived CDR1 and CDR2 are SGHRS and YFSETQ. The junction had 6 bases not matched to a gene; V was cut back by 5 bases and J by 4 bases. The CDR3 loop is CASRRDRDYEQYV. For the CDR3, the DNA is TGCGCCAGCAGAAGAGACAGGGATTACGAGCAGTACGTC.

The chain joins TRBV19 to TRBJ2-5; no clear D. Germline V gene lookup returns CDR1 LNHDA and CDR2 SQIVND (reference sequence). The germline V and J ends were trimmed by 3 bases and 2 bases, with 4 bases remaining between them. The CDR3 is 12 residues long. CDR3 sequence (DNA): TGTGCCAGTAGTATCAGGCAAGAGACCCAGTACTTC. Encoded protein: CASSIRQETQYF.

This chain joins TRBV6-1 and TRBJ2-5; tentative D call: TRBD2 (5 bases). Germline values: CDR1 MNHNS, CDR2 SASEGT. There are 16 residues in the CDR3. Trimming left V 4 bases short and J 4 bases short, with 19 bases between. This CDR3 is CASSASGGWGAETQYF. CDR3 nucleotides: TGTGCCAGCAGTGCCAGTGGTGGGTGGGGAGCAGAGACCCAGTACTTC.

The chain employs TRBV7-2 and TRBJ2-1; 7 bases line up with TRBD1. Germline loops: CDR1 SGHTA, CDR2 FQGNSA. Germline trimming cut 7 bases from V and 5 bases from J; bases unmatched to any gene: 5. The CDR3 is 13 residues long. CDR3 sequence: CASTPGQNNEQFF. CDR3 nucleotide sequence: TGTGCCAGCACCCCGGGACAGAACAATGAGCAGTTCTTC.

As regards this clone: A far larger clone is a single base away, which makes a read error likely. The genes are TRBV9 and TRBJ2-2, with TRBD1 matching 9 bases. V lost 4 bases to trimming and J lost 3 bases; unmatched junction nucleotides: 4. There are 15 residues in the CDR3. Germline-derived CDR1 and CDR2 are SGDLS and YYNGEE. DNA for the CDR3: TGTGCCAGCAGCTTCCGGGACAGGGACACCGGGGAGCTGTTTTTT. Translating it yields CASSFRDRDTGELFF. Full variable domain (missing parts from reference TRBV9 and TRBJ2-2): DSGVTQTPKHLITATGQRVTLRCSPRSGDLSVYWYQQSLDQGLQFLIQYYNGEERAKGNILERFSAQQFPDLHSELNLSSLELGDSALYFCASSFRDRDTGELFFGEGSRLTVL.

The V call is TRBV7-8, the J call TRBJ2-3, with D perhaps matching TRBD2 (5 bases). Germline lookup yields CDR1 SGHVS and CDR2 FQNEAQ. This CDR3 has 12 residues. V was clipped by 5 bases and J by 6 bases, with 9 bases between them. This CDR3 is CASSPSGDTQYF. CDR3 nucleotides: TGTGCCAGCAGCCCCTCGGGGGATACGCAGTATTTT.

The chain couples TRBV2 to TRBJ1-1; D is ambiguous. Germline V gene lookup returns CDR1 SNHLY and CDR2 FYNNEI. Trimming pared 6 bases from V and 1 base from J, leaving 9 bases between. There are 13 residues in the CDR3. The CDR3 loop is CASSAGTNTEAFF. CDR3 in DNA: TGTGCCAGCAGCGCTGGAACGAACACTGAAGCTTTCTTT.

The chain links TRBV6-5 to TRBJ1-2; unclear D gene. The CDR3 is made up of 12 amino acids. V was trimmed by 2 bases and J by 4 bases, leaving 5 bases between them. Germline values: CDR1 MNHEY, CDR2 SVGAGI. CDR3 sequence (DNA): TGTGCCAGCAGTTACGGAAGCTATGGCTACACCTTC. It yields the protein CASSYGSYGYTF.

The chain links TRBV19 to TRBJ2-5; D might be TRBD2 (5 bases). Looked up from germline, CDR1 is LNHDA and CDR2 is SQIVND (reference sequence). This CDR3 spans 15 amino acids. Trimming pared 2 bases from V and 1 base from J, leaving 11 bases between. CDR3 in DNA: TGTGCCAGTAGTATAATTACCGGGATCCAAGAGACCCAGTACTTC. Amino acids: CASSIITGIQETQYF.

This chain joins TRBV5-4 and TRBJ2-1, with 12 bases identical to TRBD2. The trim removed 4 bases at V and 4 bases at J, leaving 3 bases unmatched. The length of the CDR3 is 15 residues. From germline, CDR1 is SGHNT and CDR2 YYREEE (reference sequence). In nucleotides, the CDR3 is TGTGCCAGCAGCCCTAGCGGGGGGGCATACAATGAGCAGTTCTTC. Its translation: CASSPSGGAYNEQFF.

The genes are TRBV7-2 and TRBJ2-4; maybe TRBD2 (6 bases). The CDR3 sequence is 19 residues long. From germline, CDR1 is SGHTA and CDR2 FQGNSA. V lost 5 bases and J 0 bases, leaving 23 bases between the germline ends. The CDR3 sequence: CASSTTGTGGSKAKNIQYF. As DNA, the CDR3 is TGTGCCAGCAGCACTACCGGGACTGGGGGGTCTAAAGCCAAAAACATTCAGTACTTC.

The V call is TRBV19, the J call TRBJ2-2; possibly TRBD1 or TRBD2 for D (6 bases each). The V gene's germline CDR1 is LNHDA and CDR2 SQIVND (reference sequence). Trimming cost V 8 bases and J 0 bases, with 16 bases left between them. The CDR3 runs 16 residues. Here the CDR3 reads CASSRGASSNTGELFF. CDR3 DNA: TGTGCCAGTTCAAGGGGGGCTTCTTCGAACACCGGGGAGCTGTTTTTT.

This chain connects TRBV5-1 to TRBJ1-2; 9 bases align to TRBD1. V trimming: 4 bases; J trimming: 4 bases; junction bases outside the gene matches: 8. CDR1 and CDR2 from the germline V gene are SGHRS and YFSETQ. This CDR3 comprises 15 residues. CDR3 sequence reads: CASSARTGAGYGYTF. The DNA for the CDR3 is TGCGCCAGCAGCGCCCGGACAGGGGCTGGCTATGGCTACACCTTC.

The count of this clone is one. This chain links TRBV2 with TRBJ1-1, with 7 bases lining up with TRBD1. CDR3 size: 14 residues. The germline V gene has CDR1 SNHLY and CDR2 FYNNEI. The V gene end was trimmed by 5 bases and the J gene end by 4 bases; junction bases not matched to a gene: 7. The CDR3 loop reads CASSQDRDSTEAFF. CDR3 DNA sequence: TGTGCCAGCAGTCAAGACAGGGATAGCACTGAAGCTTTCTTT.

The chain couples TRBV28 to TRBJ2-1; D is perhaps TRBD1 (5 bases). Germline V gene lookup returns CDR1 MDHEN and CDR2 SYDVKM. The CDR3 loop spans 13 amino acids. Deletions cut 7 bases from V and 9 bases from J, with 16 bases between. The CDR3 spells CASNSNGAREQFF. CDR3 nucleotides: TGTGCCAGCAATTCCAATGGGGCCCGTGAGCAGTTCTTC. Full variable domain (rest looked up from reference TRBV28 and TRBJ2-1): DVKVTQSSRYLVKRTGEKVFLECVQDMDHENMFWYRQDPGLGLRLIYFSYDVKMKEKGDIPEGYSVSREKKERFSLILESASTNQTSMYLCASNSNGAREQFFGPGTRLTVL.

This clone was counted a few times. This CDR3 is CASSESTGSGNTIYF. The CDR3, as DNA: TGTGCCAGCAGTGAATCAACCGGCTCTGGAAACACCATATATTTT. The chain has TRBV2 and TRBJ1-3, with D hard to call. Trimming cost V 2 bases and J 0 bases, with 8 bases left between them. CDR3 length equals 15 residues. From germline, CDR1 is SNHLY and CDR2 FYNNEI.

The chain employs TRBV21-1 and TRBJ2-4; no DNA check was done on the table's D call, TRBD2. TRBV21-1 is a known pseudogene. The CDR3 runs 15 residues. In DNA, the CDR3 is TGTGCCAGCAGCAATAGAGTCTTAGCCAAAAACATTCAGTACTTC. It encodes CASSNRVLAKNIQYF.

The genes are TRBV18 and TRBJ1-1; TRBD1 agrees at 8 bases. Germline V gene sequence: CDR1 KGHSH, CDR2 LQKENI. J was trimmed by 7 bases and V by 3 bases; bases with no gene match: 4. This CDR3 spans 13 amino acids. The chain's CDR3 is CASSPQGAREAFF. The CDR3 nucleotides are TGTGCCAGCTCACCCCAGGGGGCCCGTGAAGCTTTCTTT.

The chain joins TRBV7-2 to TRBJ2-5; 10 nucleotides align to TRBD2. The CDR3 is 15 residues long. Germline CDR1 and CDR2: SGHTA and FQGNSA. Trimming took 3 bases from V and 10 from J; bases not matched to a gene: 11. The CDR3 loop is CASSFFSGRAEDQYF. The DNA for the CDR3 is TGTGCCAGCAGCTTCTTCAGCGGGAGGGCCGAGGACCAGTACTTC.

Many counts were recorded for this clone. The rearrangement links TRBV7-9 to TRBJ2-5; D call uncertain. The CDR3 spans 14 residues. The germline V and J ends were trimmed by 5 bases and 0 bases, with 10 bases remaining between them. CDR1 SEHNR and CDR2 FQNEAQ come from the germline V gene (reference sequence). CDR3 sequence (DNA): TGTGCCAGCAGCCCCCCCGGGTACCAAGAGACCCAGTACTTC. Encoded protein: CASSPPGYQETQYF. Using reference TRBV7-9 and TRBJ2-5 for the parts outside the CDR3, the full variable domain is DTGVSQNPRHKITKRGQNVTFRCDPISEHNRLYWYRQTLGQGPEFLTYFQNEAQLEKSRLLSDRFSAERPKGSFSTLEIQRTEQGDSAMYLCASSPPGYQETQYFGPGTRLLVL.